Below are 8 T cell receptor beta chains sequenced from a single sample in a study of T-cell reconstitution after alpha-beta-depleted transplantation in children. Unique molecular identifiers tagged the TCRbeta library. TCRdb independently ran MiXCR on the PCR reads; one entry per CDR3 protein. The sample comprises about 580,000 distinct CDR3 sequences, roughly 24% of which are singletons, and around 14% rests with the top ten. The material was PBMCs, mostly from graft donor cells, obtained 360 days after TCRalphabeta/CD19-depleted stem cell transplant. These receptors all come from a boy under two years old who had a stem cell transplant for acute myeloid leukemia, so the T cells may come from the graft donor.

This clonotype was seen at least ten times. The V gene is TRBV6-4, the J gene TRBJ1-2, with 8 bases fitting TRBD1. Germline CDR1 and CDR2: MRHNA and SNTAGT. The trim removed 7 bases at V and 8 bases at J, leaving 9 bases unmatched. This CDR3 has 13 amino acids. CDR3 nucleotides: TGTGCCAGCATTTCTTGGGGACAGGAAGGCTACACCTTC. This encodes CASISWGQEGYTF.

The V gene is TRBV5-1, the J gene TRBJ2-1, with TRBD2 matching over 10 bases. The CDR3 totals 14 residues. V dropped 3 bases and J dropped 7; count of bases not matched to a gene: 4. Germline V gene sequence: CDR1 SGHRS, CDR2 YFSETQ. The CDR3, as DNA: TGCGCCAGCAGCTGGGGTAGCGGGGGGAATGAGCAGTTCTTC. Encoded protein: CASSWGSGGNEQFF.

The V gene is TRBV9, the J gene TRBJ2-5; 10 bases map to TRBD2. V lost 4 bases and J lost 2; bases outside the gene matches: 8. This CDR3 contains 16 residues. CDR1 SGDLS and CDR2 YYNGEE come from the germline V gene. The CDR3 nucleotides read TGTGCCAGCAGCCCCCGGGGGGGACTAGCGCAAGAGACCCAGTACTTC. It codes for CASSPRGGLAQETQYF.

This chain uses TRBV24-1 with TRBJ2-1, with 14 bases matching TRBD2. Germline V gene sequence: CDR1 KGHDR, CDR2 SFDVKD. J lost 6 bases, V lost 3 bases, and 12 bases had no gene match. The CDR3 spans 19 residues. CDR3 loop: CATSDTVGLAGGQVNEQFF. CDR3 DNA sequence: TGTGCCACCAGTGATACCGTAGGACTAGCGGGGGGACAAGTCAATGAGCAGTTCTTC.

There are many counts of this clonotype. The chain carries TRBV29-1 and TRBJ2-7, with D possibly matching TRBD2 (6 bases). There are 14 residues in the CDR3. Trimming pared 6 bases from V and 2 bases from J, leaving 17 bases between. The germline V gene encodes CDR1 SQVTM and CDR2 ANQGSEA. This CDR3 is CSVNAGTETYEQYF. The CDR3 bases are TGCAGCGTCAACGCGGGGACCGAGACCTACGAGCAGTACTTC.

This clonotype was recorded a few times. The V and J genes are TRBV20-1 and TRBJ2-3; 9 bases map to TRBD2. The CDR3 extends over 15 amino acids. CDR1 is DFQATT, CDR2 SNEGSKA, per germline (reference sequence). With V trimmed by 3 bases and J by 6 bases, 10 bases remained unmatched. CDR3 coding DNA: TGCAGTGCTAGGAGAGGGCGGGGGGGTCTCGATACGCAGTATTTT. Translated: CSARRGRGGLDTQYF.

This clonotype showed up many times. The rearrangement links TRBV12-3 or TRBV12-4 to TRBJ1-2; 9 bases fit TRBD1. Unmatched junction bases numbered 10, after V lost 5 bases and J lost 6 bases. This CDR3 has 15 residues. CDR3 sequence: CASSRLTGGEDGYTF. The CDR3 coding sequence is TGTGCCAGCAGTCGACTCACAGGGGGCGAGGATGGCTACACCTTC.

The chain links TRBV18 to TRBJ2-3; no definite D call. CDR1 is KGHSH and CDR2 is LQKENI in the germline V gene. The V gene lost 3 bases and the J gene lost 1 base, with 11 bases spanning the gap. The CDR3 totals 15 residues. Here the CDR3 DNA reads TGTGCCAGCTCACCCTTGATGTGGGGCACAGATACGCAGTATTTT. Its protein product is CASSPLMWGTDTQYF.